This TCR beta chain was recorded in a study of identifying expanded T cells in peripheral blood. In the case of this clone: What it binds is not known.

Points from the study as a whole: Approximately two-week clone count variance significantly increased as total template count grew. Differentially abundant clones: around 1.1 between replicates, 15 to 17 at approximately 13 days, approximately 19 at four.

The CDR3 spans 14 residues. Germline V lookup: CDR1 SGHRS, CDR2 YFSETQ. V lost 3 bases and J 4 bases, leaving 12 bases between the germline ends. TCRdb keeps only in-frame clones here, not all; method: immunoSEQ multiplex PCR. The sample includes around 94,000 clones, around 89% of them seen just once. Sequencing input: blood. The receptor was isolated from a person aged 18 to 70 in good health. The rearrangement uses TRBV5-1 and TRBJ2-3; no clear D gene. The CDR3 DNA follows: TGCGCCAGCAGCTCCGAGATTTGGGCAGATACGCAGTATTTT. The encoded protein is CASSSEIWADTQYF.